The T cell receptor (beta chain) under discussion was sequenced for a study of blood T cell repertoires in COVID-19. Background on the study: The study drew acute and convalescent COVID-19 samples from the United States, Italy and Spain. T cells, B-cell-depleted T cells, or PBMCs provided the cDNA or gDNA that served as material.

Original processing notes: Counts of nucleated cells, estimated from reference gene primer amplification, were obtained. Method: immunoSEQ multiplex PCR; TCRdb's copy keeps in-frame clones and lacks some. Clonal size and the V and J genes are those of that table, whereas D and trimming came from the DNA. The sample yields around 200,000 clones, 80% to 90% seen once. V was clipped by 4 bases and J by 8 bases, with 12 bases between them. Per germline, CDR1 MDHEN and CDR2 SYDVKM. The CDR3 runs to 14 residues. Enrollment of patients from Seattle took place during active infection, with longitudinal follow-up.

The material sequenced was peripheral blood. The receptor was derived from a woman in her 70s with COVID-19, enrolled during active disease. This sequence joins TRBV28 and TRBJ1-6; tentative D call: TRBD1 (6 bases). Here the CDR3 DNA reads TGTGCCAGCAGTTCAACAGGGAACTATTCACCCCTCCACTTT. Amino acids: CASSSTGNYSPLHF. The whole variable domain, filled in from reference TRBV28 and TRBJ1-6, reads DVKVTQSSRYLVKRTGEKVFLECVQDMDHENMFWYRQDPGLGLRLIYFSYDVKMKEKGDIPEGYSVSREKKERFSLILESASTNQTSMYLCASSSTGNYSPLHFGNGTRLTVT.